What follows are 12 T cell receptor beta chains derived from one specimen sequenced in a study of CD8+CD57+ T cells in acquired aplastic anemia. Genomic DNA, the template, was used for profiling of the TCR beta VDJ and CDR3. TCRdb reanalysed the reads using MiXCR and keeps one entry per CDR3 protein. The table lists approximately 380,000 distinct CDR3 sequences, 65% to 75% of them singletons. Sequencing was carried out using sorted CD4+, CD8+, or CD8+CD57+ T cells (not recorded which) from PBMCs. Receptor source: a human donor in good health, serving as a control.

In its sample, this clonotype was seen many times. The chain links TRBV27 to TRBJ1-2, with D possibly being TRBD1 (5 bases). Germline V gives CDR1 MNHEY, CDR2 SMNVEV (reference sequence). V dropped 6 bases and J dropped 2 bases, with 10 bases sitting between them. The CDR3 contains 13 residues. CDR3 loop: CASSPRDNYGYTF. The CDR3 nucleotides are TGTGCCAGCAGCCCCCGGGACAACTATGGCTACACCTTC.

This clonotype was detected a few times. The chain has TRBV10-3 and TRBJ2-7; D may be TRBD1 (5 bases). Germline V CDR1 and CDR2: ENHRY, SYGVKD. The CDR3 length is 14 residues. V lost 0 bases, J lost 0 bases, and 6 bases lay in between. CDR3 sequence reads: CAISESGDSYEQYF. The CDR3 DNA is TGTGCCATCAGTGAGTCAGGGGACTCCTACGAGCAGTACTTC.

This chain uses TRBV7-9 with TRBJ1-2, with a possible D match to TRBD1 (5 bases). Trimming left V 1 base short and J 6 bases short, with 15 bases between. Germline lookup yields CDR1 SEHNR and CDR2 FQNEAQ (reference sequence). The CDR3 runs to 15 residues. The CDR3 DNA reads TGTGCCAGCAGCTTAGAATGGGGGGATCCGAATGGCTACACCTTC. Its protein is CASSLEWGDPNGYTF.

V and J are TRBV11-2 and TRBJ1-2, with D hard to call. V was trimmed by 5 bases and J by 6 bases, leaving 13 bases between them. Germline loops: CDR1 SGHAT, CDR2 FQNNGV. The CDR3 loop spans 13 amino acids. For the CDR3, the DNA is TGTGCCAGCAGCCTCGACGGCTATGATGGCTACACCTTC. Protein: CASSLDGYDGYTF.

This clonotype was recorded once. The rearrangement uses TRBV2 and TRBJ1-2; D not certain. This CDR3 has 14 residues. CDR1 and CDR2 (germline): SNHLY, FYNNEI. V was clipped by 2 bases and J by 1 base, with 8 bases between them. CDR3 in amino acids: CASSETNRNYGYTF. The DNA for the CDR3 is TGTGCCAGCAGTGAAACCAACCGTAACTATGGCTACACCTTC.

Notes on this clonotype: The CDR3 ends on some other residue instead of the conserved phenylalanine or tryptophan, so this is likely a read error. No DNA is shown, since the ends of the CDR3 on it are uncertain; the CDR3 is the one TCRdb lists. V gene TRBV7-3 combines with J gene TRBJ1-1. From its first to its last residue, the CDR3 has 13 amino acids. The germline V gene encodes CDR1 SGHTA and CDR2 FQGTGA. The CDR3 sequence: CASSVGWGTEGFL.

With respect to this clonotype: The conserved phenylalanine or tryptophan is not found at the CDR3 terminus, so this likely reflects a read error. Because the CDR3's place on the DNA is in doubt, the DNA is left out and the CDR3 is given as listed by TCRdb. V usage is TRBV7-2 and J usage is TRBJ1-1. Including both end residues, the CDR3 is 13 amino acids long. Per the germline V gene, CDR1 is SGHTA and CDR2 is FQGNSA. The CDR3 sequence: CASSYGMAAISPS.

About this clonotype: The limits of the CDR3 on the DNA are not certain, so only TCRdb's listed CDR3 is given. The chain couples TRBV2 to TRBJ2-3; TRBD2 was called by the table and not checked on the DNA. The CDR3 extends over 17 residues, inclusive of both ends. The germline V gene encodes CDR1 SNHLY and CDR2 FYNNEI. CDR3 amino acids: CASIRDYGNTDTQYFGF.

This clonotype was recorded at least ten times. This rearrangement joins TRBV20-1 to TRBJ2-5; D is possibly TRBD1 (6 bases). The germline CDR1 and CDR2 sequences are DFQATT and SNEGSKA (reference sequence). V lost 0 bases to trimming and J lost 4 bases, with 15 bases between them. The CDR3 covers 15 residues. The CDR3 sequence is CSARDMSLGGETQYF. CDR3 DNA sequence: TGCAGTGCTAGAGATATGTCCCTAGGGGGAGAGACCCAGTACTTC.

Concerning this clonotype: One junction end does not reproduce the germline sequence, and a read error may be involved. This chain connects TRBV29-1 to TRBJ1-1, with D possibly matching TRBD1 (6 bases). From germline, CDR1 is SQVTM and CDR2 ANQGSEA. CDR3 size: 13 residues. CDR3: CSVAPGGRSEALF. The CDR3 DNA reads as TGCAGCGTTGCCCCGGGGGGGCGGTCGGAAGCTCTCTTT.

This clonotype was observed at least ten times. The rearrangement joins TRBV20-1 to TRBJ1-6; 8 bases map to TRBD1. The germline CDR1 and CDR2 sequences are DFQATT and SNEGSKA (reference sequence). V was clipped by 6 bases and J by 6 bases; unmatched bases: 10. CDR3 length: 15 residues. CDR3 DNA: TGCAGTGCGGAAAAACAGGGGGGGGTTAATTCACCCCTCCACTTT. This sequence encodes CSAEKQGGVNSPLHF.

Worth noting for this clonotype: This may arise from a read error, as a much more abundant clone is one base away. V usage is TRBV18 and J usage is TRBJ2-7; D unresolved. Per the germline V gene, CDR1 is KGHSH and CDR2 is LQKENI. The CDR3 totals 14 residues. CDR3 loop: CASSEGRTSCEQYF. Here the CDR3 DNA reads TGTGCCAGCTCGGAAGGACGGACCTCCTGCGAGCAGTACTTC.